The 20 T cell receptor beta chains presented below share a single source sample, sequenced in a study of response to subunit inactivated influenza vaccine. MiXCR, applied by TCRdb to the RT-PCR reads, yields one record per CDR3 protein. Of around 530,000 distinct CDR3 sequences listed, approximately 17% are singletons. The sample was CD4+ T cells sorted from PBMCs, taken around 25 months after vaccination. These receptor sequences come from a man aged 50-75 years who received an inactivated influenza vaccine.

There are a few counts of this clonotype. This chain uses TRBV4-2 with TRBJ2-6; D might be TRBD2 (5 bases). Germline lookup yields CDR1 LGHNA and CDR2 YNFKEQ. The CDR3 contains 18 residues. V was pared by 2 bases and J by 0 bases, with 14 bases between. The CDR3 bases are TGTGCCAGCAGCCAACCCATCCGGGGTAACTCTGGGGCCAACGTCCTGACTTTC. It yields the protein CASSQPIRGNSGANVLTF.

The chain is built from TRBV28 and TRBJ2-2; no reliable D call. The CDR3 has 16 amino acids. Trimming removed 5 bases from V and 1 base from J, with 14 bases in between. The germline gives CDR1 MDHEN, CDR2 SYDVKM. Written as DNA, the CDR3 is TGTGCCAGCAGTCCCCGTTGGAGCCGGAACACCGGGGAGCTGTTTTTT. It yields the protein CASSPRWSRNTGELFF.

This chain uses TRBV15 with TRBJ2-1, with unresolved D. Germline-derived CDR1 and CDR2 are LNHNV and YYDKDF (reference sequence). The CDR3 length is 11 residues. Trimming took 5 bases from V and 8 from J, leaving 7 bases between them. The CDR3 DNA follows: TGTGCCACCAGCCGTCTCGATGAGCAGTTCTTC. As protein: CATSRLDEQFF.

This clonotype was picked up a small number of times. The chain combines TRBV5-1 with TRBJ2-4; 9 positions match TRBD1. With 0 bases clipped from V and 5 bases from J, the junction kept 12 bases outside the gene matches. This CDR3 is built from 18 residues. Germline V lookup: CDR1 SGHRS, CDR2 YFSETQ. The CDR3 is CASSLDSPDRGFQNIQYF. As DNA, the CDR3 is TGCGCCAGCAGCTTGGATTCCCCAGACAGGGGGTTTCAAAACATTCAGTACTTC.

This rearrangement joins TRBV20-1 to TRBJ2-1, with 9 bases matching TRBD2. V was pared by 2 bases and J by 7 bases, with 9 bases of the junction left unmatched. The CDR3 runs 15 residues. Germline V CDR1 and CDR2: DFQATT, SNEGSKA (reference sequence). This CDR3 is CSARYGGGARNEQFF. The DNA for the CDR3 is TGCAGTGCTAGATATGGCGGGGGGGCCCGGAATGAGCAGTTCTTC.

This clonotype was found a few times. The chain has TRBV4-2 and TRBJ1-2, with D perhaps matching TRBD1 (6 bases). Per the germline V gene, CDR1 is LGHNA and CDR2 is YNFKEQ. CDR3 size: 15 residues. V was shortened by 1 base and J by 2 bases, with 11 bases between the two germline ends. The CDR3: CASSQASGQNYGYTF. CDR3 nucleotide sequence: TGTGCCAGCAGCCAAGCATCCGGACAGAACTATGGCTACACCTTC.

This clonotype was counted only a few times. The gene calls are TRBV20-1 and TRBJ2-1, with D tentatively TRBD2 (5 bases). Trimming removed 7 bases at V and 9 bases at J, with 16 bases between. The CDR3 sequence is 12 residues long. Germline loops: CDR1 DFQATT, CDR2 SNEGSKA (reference sequence). The CDR3 nucleotides are TGCAGTGTTCGCACTAGTTATAGTGAGCAGTTCTTC. Residues: CSVRTSYSEQFF.

Only a few counts were recorded for this clonotype. The chain employs TRBV4-1 and TRBJ1-2; D perhaps matches TRBD1 (6 bases). Germline V gives CDR1 MGHRA, CDR2 YSYEKL. CDR3 length equals 15 residues. V was cut by 2 bases and J by 2 bases, with 12 bases left in between. The CDR3, as DNA: TGCGCCAGCAGCCAAAACCTCGGACAGAACTATGGCTACACCTTC. This encodes CASSQNLGQNYGYTF.

V and J are TRBV20-1 and TRBJ2-2; D is uncertain. Germline CDR1 and CDR2: DFQATT and SNEGSKA (reference sequence). V was clipped by 4 bases and J by 6 bases, with 6 bases between them. This CDR3 comprises 11 residues. The CDR3 loop reads CSAIRPGELFF. The CDR3 DNA sequence: TGCAGTGCTATCCGCCCCGGGGAGCTGTTTTTT.

The CDR3 DNA sequence: TGTGCCAGCAGCTTAAGGGGGCCCAGCCCCACAGATACGCAGTATTTT. This encodes CASSLRGPSPTDTQYF. The genes are TRBV7-9 and TRBJ2-3; TRBD1 matches at 7 bases. V lost 2 bases, J lost 2 bases, and 7 bases stayed unmatched. The CDR3 loop spans 16 amino acids. Germline CDR1 is SEHNR and CDR2 is FQNEAQ (reference sequence). The whole variable domain, filled in from reference TRBV7-9 and TRBJ2-3, reads DTGVSQNPRHKITKRGQNVTFRCDPISEHNRLYWYRQTLGQGPEFLTYFQNEAQLEKSRLLSDRFSAERPKGSFSTLEIQRTEQGDSAMYLCASSLRGPSPTDTQYFGPGTRLTVL.

The chain carries TRBV12-3 or TRBV12-4 and TRBJ2-3; D is undetermined. V lost 3 bases to trimming and J lost 8 bases, with 18 bases between them. The CDR3 loop spans 15 amino acids. CDR3 amino acids: CASSLGSRPPATQYF. The CDR3 coding sequence is TGTGCCAGCAGTTTGGGATCCAGACCGCCGGCTACGCAGTATTTT.

This clonotype turned up a few times. The J gene is TRBJ2-1, the V gene TRBV6-1; 7 nucleotides match TRBD2. Germline CDR1 and CDR2: MNHNS and SASEGT. Unmatched junction bases numbered 5, after V lost 8 bases and J lost 7 bases. The CDR3 contains 12 residues. The CDR3 region has the DNA TGTGCCAGCTGGGAGGGTTGGAATGAGCAGTTCTTC. It is translated as CASWEGWNEQFF.

The chain employs TRBV20-1 and TRBJ2-5; perhaps TRBD2 as D (6 bases). The CDR3 is 13 residues long. V was shortened by 0 bases and J by 5 bases, with 10 bases between the two germline ends. CDR1 is DFQATT, CDR2 SNEGSKA, per germline (reference sequence). DNA of the CDR3: TGCAGTGCTAGAGATGGCGGAGGGGAGACCCAGTACTTC. Residues: CSARDGGGETQYF.

This clonotype was seen at least ten times. The V and J genes are TRBV7-9 and TRBJ2-1, with a weak D call TRBD1 (6 bases). This CDR3 contains 16 residues. The germline V and J ends were trimmed by 0 bases and 5 bases, with 14 bases remaining between them. The germline V gene encodes CDR1 SEHNR and CDR2 FQNEAQ (reference sequence). For the CDR3, the DNA is TGTGCCAGCAGCTTAGCCCCAGGACAGAAAAACAATGAGCAGTTCTTC. Protein product: CASSLAPGQKNNEQFF.

In its sample, this clonotype was seen a few times. The chain is built from TRBV15 and TRBJ2-1; 16 bases agree with TRBD2. V dropped 3 bases and J dropped 4; count of bases not matched to a gene: 3. The CDR3 is 17 residues long. Germline V gene data show CDR1 as LNHNV and CDR2 as YYDKDF (reference sequence). The CDR3 DNA follows: TGTGCCACCAGCAGGGGACTAGCGGGGGGGTCTTACAATGAGCAGTTCTTC. The encoded protein is CATSRGLAGGSYNEQFF.

This rearrangement joins TRBV5-1 to TRBJ2-7; TRBD1 agrees at 11 bases. The germline V gene has CDR1 SGHRS and CDR2 YFSETQ. V shed 7 bases, J shed 3 bases, and the junction held 6 bases outside the gene matches. The CDR3 runs 14 residues. In DNA, the CDR3 is TGCGCCAGCGCCGAAGGGACAGGGGGCTACGAGCAGTACTTC. Amino acid sequence: CASAEGTGGYEQYF.

This rearrangement joins TRBV7-6 to TRBJ2-5; D unclear. V shed 6 bases and J shed 1 base, with 9 bases lying between them. CDR3 size: 13 residues. The germline V gene has CDR1 SGHVS and CDR2 FNYEAQ. This CDR3 is CASSSLPQETQYF. For the CDR3, the DNA is TGTGCCAGCAGTTCTTTGCCCCAAGAGACCCAGTACTTC.

The rearrangement uses TRBV11-2 and TRBJ1-5, with D perhaps matching TRBD1 (6 bases). In germline, CDR1 is SGHAT, CDR2 FQNNGV. CDR3 length: 16 residues. V was pared by 4 bases and J by 4 bases, with 17 bases between. CDR3 region: CASSSTRGGRNQPQHF. The CDR3 nucleotides read TGTGCCAGCAGCTCTACTAGGGGGGGCAGGAATCAGCCCCAGCATTTT.

The chain combines TRBV11-2 with TRBJ2-3; D is possibly TRBD1 or TRBD2 (5 bases each). Germline V lookup: CDR1 SGHAT, CDR2 FQNNGV. CDR3 length: 16 residues. V shed 3 bases and J shed 2 bases, with 15 bases lying between them. The CDR3 bases are TGTGCCAGCAGCTTGGACTTCCCGGGGCTCACAGATACGCAGTATTTT. Its protein product is CASSLDFPGLTDTQYF.

This clonotype was recorded at least ten times. The V and J genes are TRBV20-1 and TRBJ2-5; D may be TRBD1 or TRBD2 (5 bases each). The CDR3 has 12 amino acids. With 5 bases removed from V and 3 bases from J, the gap between germline ends came to 10 bases. Germline V gives CDR1 DFQATT, CDR2 SNEGSKA (reference sequence). CDR3 sequence (DNA): TGCAGTGCTCGTAGGGGAGAAGAGACCCAGTACTTC. As protein: CSARRGEETQYF.